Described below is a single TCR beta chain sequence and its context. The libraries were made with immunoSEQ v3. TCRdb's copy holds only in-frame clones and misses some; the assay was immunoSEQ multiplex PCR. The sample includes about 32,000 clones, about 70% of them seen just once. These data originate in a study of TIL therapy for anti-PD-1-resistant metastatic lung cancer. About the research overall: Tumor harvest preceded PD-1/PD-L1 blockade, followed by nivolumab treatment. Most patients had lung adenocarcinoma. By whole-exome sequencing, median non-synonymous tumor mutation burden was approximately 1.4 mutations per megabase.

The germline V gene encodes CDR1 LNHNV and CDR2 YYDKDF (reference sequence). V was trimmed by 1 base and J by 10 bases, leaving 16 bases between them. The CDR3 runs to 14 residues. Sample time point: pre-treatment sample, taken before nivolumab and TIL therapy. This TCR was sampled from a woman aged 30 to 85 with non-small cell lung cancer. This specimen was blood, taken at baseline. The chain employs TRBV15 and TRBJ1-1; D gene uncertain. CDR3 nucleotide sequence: TGTGCCACCAGCAGAGTTGCCGGCCCGGCTGGAGCTTTCTTT. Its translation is CATSRVAGPAGAFF.